The 23 T cell receptor beta chains presented below share a single source sample, sequenced in a study of technical replicates of blood from a handful of donors. Measured with immunoSEQ multiplex PCR; TCRdb has only the in-frame clones, and not every one. The sample has under 90,000 clones, about 98% seen once. What was sequenced was T cells isolated from PBMCs. The receptor set was obtained from a human donor in good health.

The genes are TRBV30 and TRBJ2-5, with TRBD2 identical over 8 bases. CDR1 is GTSNPN, CDR2 SVGIG, per germline (reference sequence). The V gene end was trimmed by 0 bases and the J gene end by 7 bases; junction bases not matched to a gene: 13. The CDR3 is 16 residues long. CDR3 sequence (DNA): TGTGCCTGGAGTGTAAGGCGGGGGGCGGTTCGTGTGACCCAGTACTTC. Its translation: CAWSVRRGAVRVTQYF.

V usage is TRBV6-6 and J usage is TRBJ1-1, with 9 bases matching TRBD1. This CDR3 contains 15 residues. V gave up 7 bases and J gave up 8 bases; unmatched junction bases: 14. CDR1 is MNHNY, CDR2 SVGAGI, per germline (reference sequence). CDR3 region: CASNPNPGTGREAFF. The DNA of the CDR3 is TGTGCCAGCAACCCCAACCCCGGGACAGGGCGGGAAGCTTTCTTT.

The V call is TRBV6-1, the J call TRBJ2-7; no reliable D call. Germline-derived CDR1 and CDR2 are MNHNS and SASEGT. The CDR3 has 14 amino acids. The V end was cut by 0 bases, the J end by 0 bases, with 6 bases between. Here the CDR3 reads CASSEANISYEQYF. CDR3 nucleotides: TGTGCCAGCAGTGAAGCAAACATCTCCTACGAGCAGTACTTC.

The rearrangement joins TRBV6-1 to TRBJ1-5; D gene uncertain. CDR3 length: 16 amino acids. CDR1 and CDR2 from the germline V gene are MNHNS and SASEGT. V was shortened by 1 base and J by 4 bases, with 14 bases between the two germline ends. CDR3 protein: CASSEGPRGNNQPQHF. The CDR3 DNA follows: TGTGCCAGCAGTGAAGGACCCCGCGGGAATAATCAGCCCCAGCATTTT.

CDR3 sequence (DNA): TGTGCCAGCAGCTTGAGGTCGGGTACTTACGGCTACACCTTC. Encoded protein: CASSLRSGTYGYTF. The chain links TRBV5-6 to TRBJ1-2; D ambiguous. Germline V gives CDR1 SGHDT, CDR2 YYEEEE. V lost 1 base and J 8 bases, leaving 15 bases between the germline ends. CDR3 length: 14 amino acids.

The CDR3 DNA reads as TGTGCCAGCAGCTTAGCGGGGGGTTCTAACTATGGCTACACCTTC. As protein: CASSLAGGSNYGYTF. The chain is built from TRBV7-9 and TRBJ1-2; TRBD1 is a possible D gene (5 bases). The ends were cut back, 0 bases at V and 0 bases at J, with 8 bases in the middle. From germline, CDR1 is SEHNR and CDR2 FQNEAQ (reference sequence). The CDR3 spans 15 residues.

The chain has TRBV11-2 and TRBJ2-1; the match to TRBD2 covers 7 bases. In germline, CDR1 is SGHAT, CDR2 FQNNGV. The CDR3 runs 17 residues. V was clipped by 0 bases and J by 4 bases; unmatched bases: 9. Written as DNA, the CDR3 is TGTGCCAGCAGCTTAGATCTATGGCGGGGGTCGTACAATGAGCAGTTCTTC. Amino acid sequence: CASSLDLWRGSYNEQFF.

The chain is built from TRBV6-5 and TRBJ2-7; D is possibly TRBD1 (5 bases). The CDR3 covers 15 residues. V was clipped by 5 bases and J by 7 bases, with 21 bases between them. Per the germline V gene, CDR1 is MNHEY and CDR2 is SVGAGI. The CDR3 DNA is TGTGCCAGCAGTCGACTTCTGGGGCCGATCTATGAGCAGTACTTC. This sequence encodes CASSRLLGPIYEQYF.

The chain carries TRBV18 and TRBJ2-3; TRBD1 aligns across 7 bases. V trimming: 5 bases; J trimming: 4 bases; junction bases outside the gene matches: 3. The CDR3 is made up of 13 amino acids. Germline V gives CDR1 KGHSH, CDR2 LQKENI. CDR3 DNA sequence: TGTGCCAGCTCAGAACAGGGGTCAGATACGCAGTATTTT. Amino acid sequence: CASSEQGSDTQYF.

V is TRBV28 and J is TRBJ1-2, with no clear D. Trimming removed 2 bases from V and 3 bases from J, with 7 bases in between. This CDR3 is built from 13 residues. Germline CDR1 reads MDHEN; CDR2 reads SYDVKM. The CDR3 coding sequence is TGTGCCAGCAGTTTAAAACAGCACTATGGCTACACCTTC. Translating gives CASSLKQHYGYTF.

The chain recombines TRBV18 with TRBJ2-7, with D perhaps matching TRBD2 (6 bases). Germline lookup yields CDR1 KGHSH and CDR2 LQKENI. This CDR3 is built from 14 residues. With 2 bases removed from V and 1 base from J, the gap between germline ends came to 9 bases. The CDR3 DNA follows: TGTGCCAGCTCACCAACGGGGGTTTCCTACGAGCAGTACTTC. As protein: CASSPTGVSYEQYF.

The J gene is TRBJ1-1, the V gene TRBV11-2; D call uncertain. The V and J ends lost 1 base and 0 bases respectively, with 9 bases between them. Germline V gene data show CDR1 as SGHAT and CDR2 as FQNNGV. The length of the CDR3 is 15 residues. The CDR3 loop is CASSLAQTMNTEAFF. The CDR3 DNA follows: TGTGCCAGCAGCTTAGCACAAACAATGAACACTGAAGCTTTCTTT.

The chain couples TRBV19 to TRBJ2-5, with D maybe TRBD2 (5 bases). Trimming took off 9 bases at V and 5 bases at J, with 19 bases between the two ends. Germline V gene sequence: CDR1 LNHDA, CDR2 SQIVND (reference sequence). The CDR3 loop spans 14 amino acids. The CDR3 sequence is CARYLAPRRETQYF. In nucleotides, the CDR3 is TGTGCCAGGTATCTAGCCCCGCGGCGGGAGACCCAGTACTTC. Complete variable domain (other parts from reference TRBV19 and TRBJ2-5): DGGITQSPKYLFRKEGQNVTLSCEQNLNHDAMYWYRQDPGQGLRLIYYSQIVNDFQKGDIAEGYSVSREKKESFPLTVTSAQKNPTAFYLCARYLAPRRETQYFGPGTRLLVL.

CDR3 sequence: CASNLVAGAPGELFF. The CDR3 nucleotides are TGTGCCAGCAACCTAGTAGCGGGGGCTCCCGGGGAGCTGTTTTTT. This chain uses TRBV6-5 with TRBJ2-2; 9 bases are shared with TRBD2. After removal of 7 bases from V and 6 bases from J, the junction contained 9 bases not matched to a gene. Germline V gives CDR1 MNHEY, CDR2 SVGAGI. The length of the CDR3 is 15 residues.

The rearrangement links TRBV19 to TRBJ2-2; TRBD2 might be the D (6 bases). V lost 6 bases and J 6 bases, leaving 20 bases between the germline ends. Germline V CDR1 and CDR2: LNHDA, SQIVND (reference sequence). CDR3 length: 16 residues. CDR3 residues: CASRTKAILAAGELFF. In nucleotides, the CDR3 is TGTGCCAGTAGGACGAAAGCGATACTAGCAGCCGGGGAGCTGTTTTTT.

This sequence joins TRBV6-1 and TRBJ2-5, with a tentative D call TRBD1 (6 bases). CDR1 is MNHNS and CDR2 is SASEGT in the germline V gene. V was cut by 2 bases and J by 7 bases, with 20 bases left in between. The CDR3 length is 16 residues. The CDR3 protein is CASSELGGAAKVTQYF. CDR3 in DNA: TGTGCCAGCAGTGAATTAGGGGGAGCGGCCAAGGTGACCCAGTACTTC.

This sequence joins TRBV6-1 and TRBJ2-7; no firm D call. Germline CDR1 MNHNS, CDR2 SASEGT. The V and J ends lost 7 bases and 6 bases respectively, with 10 bases between them. The CDR3 extends over 11 amino acids. CDR3 coding DNA: TGTGCCAGCATTCTCGAGCTCGAGCAGTACTTC. This translates into CASILELEQYF.

This clone appeared once. The chain couples TRBV7-9 to TRBJ1-2; D uncertain. Deletions cut 5 bases from V and 6 bases from J, with 16 bases between. Germline V gives CDR1 SEHNR, CDR2 FQNEAQ (reference sequence). The CDR3 sequence is 14 residues long. CDR3: CASSPKAGGHGYTF. CDR3 bases: TGTGCCAGCAGCCCTAAGGCGGGAGGCCATGGCTACACCTTC.

The chain links TRBV7-8 to TRBJ1-5; D gene unclear. The CDR3 has 16 residues. Germline V gene sequence: CDR1 SGHVS, CDR2 FQNEAQ. The V end was cut by 5 bases, the J end by 2 bases, with 16 bases between. The CDR3 reads CASSLTDWKGNQPQHF. As DNA, the CDR3 is TGTGCCAGCAGCCTCACCGACTGGAAGGGCAATCAGCCCCAGCATTTT.

The chain employs TRBV7-9 and TRBJ1-1; 7 nucleotides agree with TRBD1. V shed 3 bases and J 1 base; nucleotides not matched to a gene: 8. The V gene's germline CDR1 is SEHNR and CDR2 FQNEAQ (reference sequence). The CDR3 consists of 16 residues. The CDR3 is CASSFYMGTENTEAFF. The CDR3, as DNA: TGTGCCAGCAGCTTCTATATGGGGACAGAGAACACTGAAGCTTTCTTT.

The CDR3 DNA follows: TGTGCCAGCAGCGTAACAGGGGGAAAGGACAATGAGCAGTTCTTC. This translates into CASSVTGGKDNEQFF. The rearrangement links TRBV11-2 to TRBJ2-1, with 8 bases identical to TRBD1. The ends lost 5 bases at V and 5 bases at J; junction bases unmatched: 8. The CDR3 runs 15 residues. Looked up from germline, CDR1 is SGHAT and CDR2 is FQNNGV.

The chain recombines TRBV11-2 with TRBJ1-4; the D gene is possibly TRBD1 (5 bases). Germline V gene lookup returns CDR1 SGHAT and CDR2 FQNNGV. Deletions cut 2 bases from V and 6 bases from J, with 10 bases between. The CDR3 runs to 14 residues. This chain's CDR3 is CASSLSWGDEKLFF. CDR3 nucleotides: TGTGCCAGCAGCTTATCCTGGGGCGATGAAAAACTGTTTTTT.

The J gene is TRBJ1-6, the V gene TRBV28, with a possible D match to TRBD1 (6 bases). Germline CDR1 MDHEN, CDR2 SYDVKM. Trimming removed 1 base from V and 8 bases from J, with 18 bases in between. The CDR3 is 17 amino acids. Here the CDR3 reads CASSLFQQGGSDSPLHF. The CDR3 nucleotides read TGTGCCAGCAGTTTATTCCAACAGGGCGGAAGTGATTCACCCCTCCACTTT. Supplemented by reference TRBV28 and TRBJ1-6, the full variable domain reads DVKVTQSSRYLVKRTGEKVFLECVQDMDHENMFWYRQDPGLGLRLIYFSYDVKMKEKGDIPEGYSVSREKKERFSLILESASTNQTSMYLCASSLFQQGGSDSPLHFGNGTRLTVT.